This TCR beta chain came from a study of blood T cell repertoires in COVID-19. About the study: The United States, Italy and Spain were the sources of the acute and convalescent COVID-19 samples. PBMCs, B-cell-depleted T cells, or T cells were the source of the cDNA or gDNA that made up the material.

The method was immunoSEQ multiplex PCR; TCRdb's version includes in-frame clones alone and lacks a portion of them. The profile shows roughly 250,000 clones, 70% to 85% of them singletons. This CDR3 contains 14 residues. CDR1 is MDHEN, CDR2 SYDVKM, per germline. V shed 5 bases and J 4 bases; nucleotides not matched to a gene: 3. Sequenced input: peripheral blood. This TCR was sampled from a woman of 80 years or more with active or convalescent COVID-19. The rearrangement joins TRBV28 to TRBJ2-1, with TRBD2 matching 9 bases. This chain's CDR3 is CASSVTSGYNEQFF. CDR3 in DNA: TGTGCCAGCAGTGTGACTAGCGGATACAATGAGCAGTTCTTC.